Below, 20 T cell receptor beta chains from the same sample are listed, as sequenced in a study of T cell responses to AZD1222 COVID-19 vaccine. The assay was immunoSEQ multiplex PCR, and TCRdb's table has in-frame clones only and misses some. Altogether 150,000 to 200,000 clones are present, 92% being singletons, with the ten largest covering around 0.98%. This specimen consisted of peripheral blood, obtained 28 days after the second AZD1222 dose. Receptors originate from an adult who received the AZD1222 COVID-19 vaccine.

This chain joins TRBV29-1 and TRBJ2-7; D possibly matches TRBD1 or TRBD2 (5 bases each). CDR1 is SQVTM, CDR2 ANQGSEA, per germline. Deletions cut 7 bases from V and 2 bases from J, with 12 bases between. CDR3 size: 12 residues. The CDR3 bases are TGCAGCGCAACCCGAGGGGCCTACGAGCAGTACTTC. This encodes CSATRGAYEQYF.

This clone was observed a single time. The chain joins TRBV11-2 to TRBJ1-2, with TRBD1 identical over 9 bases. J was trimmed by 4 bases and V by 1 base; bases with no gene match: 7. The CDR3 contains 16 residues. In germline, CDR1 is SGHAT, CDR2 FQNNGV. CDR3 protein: CASSLGYRGLSYGYTF. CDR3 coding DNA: TGTGCCAGCAGCTTAGGATACAGGGGGCTTAGCTATGGCTACACCTTC.

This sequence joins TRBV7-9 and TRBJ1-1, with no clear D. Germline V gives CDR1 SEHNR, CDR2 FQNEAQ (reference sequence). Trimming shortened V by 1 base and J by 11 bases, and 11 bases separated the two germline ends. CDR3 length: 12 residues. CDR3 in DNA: TGTGCCAGCAGCTTAGGAGAGGGAGACGCTTTCTTT. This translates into CASSLGEGDAFF.

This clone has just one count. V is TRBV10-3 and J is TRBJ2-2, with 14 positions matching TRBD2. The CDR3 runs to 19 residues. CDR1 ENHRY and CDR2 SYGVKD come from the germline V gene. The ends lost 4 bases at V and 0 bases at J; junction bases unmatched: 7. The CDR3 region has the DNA TGTGCCATCAGTGGAGCCGGGACTAGCGGGGGATCGAACACCGGGGAGCTGTTTTTT. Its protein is CAISGAGTSGGSNTGELFF.

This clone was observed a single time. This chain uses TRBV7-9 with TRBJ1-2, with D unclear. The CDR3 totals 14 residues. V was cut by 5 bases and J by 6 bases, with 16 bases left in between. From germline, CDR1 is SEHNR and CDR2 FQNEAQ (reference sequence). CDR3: CASSHGRVVNGYTF. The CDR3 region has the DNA TGTGCCAGCAGCCATGGAAGGGTTGTGAATGGCTACACCTTC.

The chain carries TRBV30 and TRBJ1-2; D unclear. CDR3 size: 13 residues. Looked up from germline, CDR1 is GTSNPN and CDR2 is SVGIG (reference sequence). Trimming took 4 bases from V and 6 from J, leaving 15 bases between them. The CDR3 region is CAWIRAGQDGYTF. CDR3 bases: TGTGCCTGGATCCGGGCCGGGCAGGATGGCTACACCTTC.

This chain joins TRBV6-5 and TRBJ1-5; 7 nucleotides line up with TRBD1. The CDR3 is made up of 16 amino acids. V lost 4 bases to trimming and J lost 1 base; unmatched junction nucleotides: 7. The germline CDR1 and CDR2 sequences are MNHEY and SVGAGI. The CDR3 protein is CASSSPTGLSNQPQHF. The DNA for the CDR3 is TGTGCCAGCAGTTCACCGACAGGGTTGAGCAATCAGCCCCAGCATTTT.

The CDR3: CASSMSARAGQPQHF. CDR3 sequence (DNA): TGTGCCAGTAGTATGTCGGCCAGGGCGGGTCAGCCCCAGCATTTT. The chain combines TRBV19 with TRBJ1-5; D might be TRBD1 (5 bases). CDR1 and CDR2 from the germline V gene are LNHDA and SQIVND (reference sequence). Trimming removed 3 bases at V and 6 bases at J, with 15 bases between. The length of the CDR3 is 15 residues.

The DNA of the CDR3 is TGCGCCAGCAGCCCGGTCCACGGCGGCTACACCTTC. Protein sequence: CASSPVHGGYTF. This chain uses TRBV5-1 with TRBJ1-2, with no clear D. The V gene lost 4 bases and the J gene lost 8 bases, with 12 bases spanning the gap. This CDR3 has 12 amino acids. CDR1 SGHRS and CDR2 YFSETQ come from the germline V gene.

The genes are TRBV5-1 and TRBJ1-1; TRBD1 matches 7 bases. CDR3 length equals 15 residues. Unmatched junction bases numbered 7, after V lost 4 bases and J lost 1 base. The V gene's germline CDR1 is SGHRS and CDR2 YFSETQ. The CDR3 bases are TGCGCCAGCAGCCTGACAGGGCCGGCGAACACTGAAGCTTTCTTT. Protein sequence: CASSLTGPANTEAFF.

The CDR3 spells CASSLAGRRNTGELFF. The CDR3 nucleotides are TGTGCCAGCAGCTTGGCCGGCAGGAGGAACACCGGGGAGCTGTTTTTT. The V and J genes are TRBV5-4 and TRBJ2-2; D not certain. V was pared by 0 bases and J by 1 base, with 10 bases between. The CDR3 is 16 residues long. Germline CDR1 and CDR2: SGHNT and YYREEE (reference sequence).

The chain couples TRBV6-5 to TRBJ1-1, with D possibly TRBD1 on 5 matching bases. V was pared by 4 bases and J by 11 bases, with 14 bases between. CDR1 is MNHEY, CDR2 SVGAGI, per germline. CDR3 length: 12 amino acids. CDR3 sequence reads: CASSSSGGKAFF. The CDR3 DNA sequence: TGTGCCAGCAGTTCCTCGGGGGGGAAGGCTTTCTTT.

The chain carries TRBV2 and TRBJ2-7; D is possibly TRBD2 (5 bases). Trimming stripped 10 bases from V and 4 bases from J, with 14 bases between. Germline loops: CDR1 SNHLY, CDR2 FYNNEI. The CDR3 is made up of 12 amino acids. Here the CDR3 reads CATSRGSYEQYF. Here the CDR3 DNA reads TGTGCCACCTCTAGAGGGAGTTACGAGCAGTACTTC.

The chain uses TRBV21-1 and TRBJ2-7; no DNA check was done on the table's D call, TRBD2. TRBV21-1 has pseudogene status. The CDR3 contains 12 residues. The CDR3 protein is CASRKRGINRYF. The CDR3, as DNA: TGTGCCAGCAGGAAGAGAGGGATCAACCGATACTTC.

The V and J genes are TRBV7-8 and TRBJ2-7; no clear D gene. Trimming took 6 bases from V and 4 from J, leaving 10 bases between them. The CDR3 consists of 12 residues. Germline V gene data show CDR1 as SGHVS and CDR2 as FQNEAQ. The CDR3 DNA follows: TGTGCCAGCAGTCTTACAGTGTACGAGCAGTACTTC. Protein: CASSLTVYEQYF.

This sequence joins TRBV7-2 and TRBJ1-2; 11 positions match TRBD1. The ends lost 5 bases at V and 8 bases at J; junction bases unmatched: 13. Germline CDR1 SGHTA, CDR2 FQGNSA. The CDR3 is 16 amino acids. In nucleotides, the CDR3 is TGTGCCAGCAGCACCCGTTGGGACAGGGGGGTCGAGGGCTACACCTTC. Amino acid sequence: CASSTRWDRGVEGYTF. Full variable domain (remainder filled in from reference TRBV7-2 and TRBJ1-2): GAGVSQSPSNKVTEKGKDVELRCDPISGHTALYWYRQSLGQGLEFLIYFQGNSAPDKSGLPSDRFSAERTGGSVSTLTIQRTQQEDSAVYLCASSTRWDRGVEGYTFGSGTRLTVV.

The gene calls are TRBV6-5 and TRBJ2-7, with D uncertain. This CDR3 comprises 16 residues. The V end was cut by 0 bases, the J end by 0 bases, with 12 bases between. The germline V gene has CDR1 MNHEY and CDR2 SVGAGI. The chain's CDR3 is CASSYSPVVASYEQYF. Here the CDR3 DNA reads TGTGCCAGCAGTTACTCCCCCGTAGTCGCCTCCTACGAGCAGTACTTC.

The CDR3, as DNA: TGTGCCAGCAGTTACCCCCGGAGCGGAGAGACCCAGTACTTC. Encoded protein: CASSYPRSGETQYF. The rearrangement uses TRBV6-6 and TRBJ2-5, with D maybe TRBD2 (5 bases). Germline values: CDR1 MNHNY, CDR2 SVGAGI (reference sequence). The V end lost 2 bases, the J end lost 4 bases, and 11 bases lay between the germline ends. This CDR3 spans 14 amino acids.

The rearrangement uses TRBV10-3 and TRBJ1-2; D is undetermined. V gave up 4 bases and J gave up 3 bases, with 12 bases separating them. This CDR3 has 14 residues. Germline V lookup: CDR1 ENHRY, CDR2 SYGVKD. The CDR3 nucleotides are TGTGCCATCAGTGTAGCCCAACACTACTATGGCTACACCTTC. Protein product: CAISVAQHYYGYTF.

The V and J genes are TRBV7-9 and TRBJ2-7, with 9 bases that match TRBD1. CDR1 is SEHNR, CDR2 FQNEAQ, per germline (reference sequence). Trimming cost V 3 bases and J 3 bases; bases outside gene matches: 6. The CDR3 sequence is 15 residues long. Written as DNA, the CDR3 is TGTGCCAGCAGCTTTCCGGGACAGGGTTTCTACGAGCAGTACTTC. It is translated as CASSFPGQGFYEQYF.